This T cell receptor beta chain derives from a study of response to subunit inactivated influenza vaccine. Overall study results and limits: Only a handful of new T cells, the authors suggested, are recruited with each seasonal influenza vaccination.

Unmatched junction bases numbered 11, after V lost 2 bases and J lost 2 bases. CDR1 SGHVS and CDR2 FQNEAQ come from the germline V gene. The CDR3 sequence is 18 residues long. TCRdb reanalysed the RT-PCR reads using MiXCR and keeps one entry per CDR3 protein. Among 250,000 to 350,000 distinct CDR3 sequences listed, about 20% were seen once. On this clonotype: Antigen: not known.

The sequencing here drew on PBMCs from blood, taken 21 months after vaccination. This sequence was found in a man aged 50-75 years who received an inactivated influenza vaccine. The chain couples TRBV7-8 to TRBJ2-1; 8 bases fit TRBD1. Here the CDR3 DNA reads TGTGCCAGCAGCTTACCCTATGGTTACAGGGGGACCTACAATGAGCAGTTCTTC. This gives the protein CASSLPYGYRGTYNEQFF.